Listed here are 26 T cell receptor beta chains from one sample, sequenced in a study of T cell changes during pregnancy in multiple sclerosis. Assay used: immunoSEQ multiplex PCR; TCRdb lists only in-frame clones, some missing. The sample consists of approximately 40,000 clones, roughly 96% of them appearing once. The sample here was peripheral blood, taken in the second trimester of pregnancy. The receptors were sampled from a female donor with multiple sclerosis, enrolled in a pregnancy study.

The V and J genes are TRBV14 and TRBJ2-4, with 9 nucleotides matching TRBD1. V lost 4 bases and J lost 8; bases outside the gene matches: 12. Germline V gene sequence: CDR1 SGHDN, CDR2 FVKESK. The CDR3 runs to 16 residues. In DNA, the CDR3 is TGTGCCAGCAGCCTCCCGGGACAGGGAGAGGTGGACATTCAGTACTTC. Its protein is CASSLPGQGEVDIQYF.

This chain joins TRBV19 and TRBJ2-1; 12 bases line up with TRBD2. The V segment lost 6 bases and the J segment 5 bases; nucleotides outside the gene matches: 20. The CDR3 contains 20 residues. The germline CDR1 and CDR2 sequences are LNHDA and SQIVND (reference sequence). The CDR3 region is CASSHLPPSWTSGNNNEQFF. CDR3 nucleotides: TGTGCCAGTAGCCATCTCCCTCCATCTTGGACTAGCGGGAACAACAATGAGCAGTTCTTC. Filled out from reference TRBV19 and TRBJ2-1, the complete variable domain reads DGGITQSPKYLFRKEGQNVTLSCEQNLNHDAMYWYRQDPGQGLRLIYYSQIVNDFQKGDIAEGYSVSREKKESFPLTVTSAQKNPTAFYLCASSHLPPSWTSGNNNEQFFGPGTRLTVL.

The CDR3 DNA reads as TGTGCCAGCAGCTTAGACCAGTCAGTAAGCACTGAAGCTTTCTTT. This codes for CASSLDQSVSTEAFF. The gene calls are TRBV7-8 and TRBJ1-1; D is ambiguous. The CDR3 runs 15 residues. Germline CDR1 and CDR2: SGHVS and FQNEAQ. Trimming shortened V by 1 base and J by 4 bases, and 13 bases separated the two germline ends. The full variable domain, completed using reference TRBV7-8 and TRBJ1-1, is GAGVSQSPRYKVAKRGQDVALRCDPISGHVSLFWYQQALGQGPEFLTYFQNEAQLDKSGLPSDRFFAERPEGSVSTLKIQRTQQEDSAVYLCASSLDQSVSTEAFFGQGTRLTVV.

Points on this clone: At one end the junction does not follow the germline gene, possibly because of a read error. V gene TRBV6-1 combines with J gene TRBJ2-7; no clear D. CDR1 is MNHNS and CDR2 is SASEGT in the germline V gene. This CDR3 is 11 amino acids long. DNA for the CDR3: TGTGCCAGCAGTGAAGAGTACGGGCAGTACTTC. The encoded protein is CASSEEYGQYF.

The V call is TRBV2, the J call TRBJ1-1; the D is unclear. With 4 bases removed from V and 0 bases from J, the gap between germline ends came to 6 bases. Germline V gives CDR1 SNHLY, CDR2 FYNNEI. The CDR3 spans 13 residues. CDR3 sequence reads: CASSVEMNTEAFF. CDR3 nucleotides: TGTGCCAGCAGTGTGGAGATGAACACTGAAGCTTTCTTT. Full variable domain (missing parts from reference TRBV2 and TRBJ1-1): EPEVTQTPSHQVTQMGQEVILRCVPISNHLYFYWYRQILGQKVEFLVSFYNNEISEKSEIFDDQFSVERPDGSNFTLKIRSTKLEDSAMYFCASSVEMNTEAFFGQGTRLTVV.

The chain uses TRBV6-5 and TRBJ2-5; D unclear. Germline-derived CDR1 and CDR2 are MNHEY and SVGAGI. V lost 4 bases to trimming and J lost 5 bases, with 20 bases between them. This CDR3 is 16 amino acids long. CDR3 sequence (DNA): TGTGCCAGCAGTTCCTTCGGTCTTATCGGGTGGGAGACCCAGTACTTC. Translated, it gives CASSSFGLIGWETQYF.

The chain recombines TRBV2 with TRBJ2-7; 9 bases agree with TRBD1. The CDR3 runs to 13 residues. V lost 4 bases, J lost 5 bases, and 3 bases stayed unmatched. CDR1 SNHLY and CDR2 FYNNEI come from the germline V gene. As DNA, the CDR3 is TGTGCCAGCAGTGGAGGGACAGGGAACGAGCAGTACTTC. Translated, it gives CASSGGTGNEQYF.

The CDR3 DNA reads as TGTGCCAGCAGCCTGGACAGGGTGGTGGACTACACCTTC. Amino acid sequence: CASSLDRVVDYTF. This chain uses TRBV5-5 with TRBJ1-2; 8 bases are shared with TRBD1. Germline V lookup: CDR1 SGHKS, CDR2 YYEKEE (reference sequence). V lost 4 bases to trimming and J lost 10 bases; unmatched junction nucleotides: 9. This CDR3 contains 13 residues.

The chain has TRBV7-9 and TRBJ2-1, with TRBD2 matching 15 bases. The trim removed 5 bases at V and 3 bases at J, leaving 8 bases unmatched. Germline V gives CDR1 SEHNR, CDR2 FQNEAQ (reference sequence). This CDR3 contains 18 residues. CDR3 DNA: TGTGCCAGCAGCCCGCGGACTAGCGGGAGGGCGTTCTACAATGAGCAGTTCTTC. Translation gives CASSPRTSGRAFYNEQFF. The full variable domain, with the rest looked up from reference TRBV7-9 and TRBJ2-1, is DTGVSQNPRHKITKRGQNVTFRCDPISEHNRLYWYRQTLGQGPEFLTYFQNEAQLEKSRLLSDRFSAERPKGSFSTLEIQRTEQGDSAMYLCASSPRTSGRAFYNEQFFGPGTRLTVL.

This rearrangement joins TRBV5-4 to TRBJ1-5; no clear D gene. There are 15 residues in the CDR3. Per the germline V gene, CDR1 is SGHNT and CDR2 is YYREEE (reference sequence). With 3 bases removed from V and 0 bases from J, the gap between germline ends came to 10 bases. The CDR3 region has the DNA TGTGCCAGCAGCTGCCGGGAATATAGCAATCAGCCCCAGCATTTT. As protein: CASSCREYSNQPQHF.

This rearrangement joins TRBV5-1 to TRBJ2-2; TRBD2 aligns across 10 bases. J was trimmed by 5 bases and V by 3 bases; bases with no gene match: 7. The CDR3 runs 16 residues. CDR1 is SGHRS, CDR2 YFSETQ, per germline. The CDR3 is CASSSAGGRSTGELFF. CDR3 nucleotides: TGCGCCAGCAGCTCAGCGGGGGGGCGCAGTACCGGGGAGCTGTTTTTT. The whole variable domain, remainder taken from reference TRBV5-1 and TRBJ2-2, is KAGVTQTPRYLIKTRGQQVTLSCSPISGHRSVSWYQQTPGQGLQFLFEYFSETQRNKGNFPGRFSGRQFSNSRSEMNVSTLELGDSALYLCASSSAGGRSTGELFFGEGSRLTVL.

CDR3 region: CASSGGTGISYEQYF. For the CDR3, the DNA is TGTGCCAGCAGTGGGGGGACAGGGATATCCTACGAGCAGTACTTC. This chain links TRBV6-5 with TRBJ2-7, with 9 bases identical to TRBD1. CDR1 is MNHEY and CDR2 is SVGAGI in the germline V gene. J was trimmed by 1 base and V by 5 bases; bases with no gene match: 6. CDR3 size: 15 residues.

The V call is TRBV27, the J call TRBJ1-1; D not resolved. The CDR3 runs 14 residues. Germline V gene data show CDR1 as MNHEY and CDR2 as SMNVEV (reference sequence). With 2 bases removed from V and 1 base from J, the gap between germline ends came to 8 bases. Here the CDR3 reads CASSLKGGNTEAFF. In DNA form, the CDR3 reads TGTGCCAGCAGTTTAAAAGGAGGGAACACTGAAGCTTTCTTT.

The chain is built from TRBV13 and TRBJ1-4; the D is unclear. The CDR3 sequence is 14 residues long. Trimming removed 4 bases at V and 3 bases at J, with 9 bases between. Looked up from germline, CDR1 is PRHDT and CDR2 is FYEKMQ (reference sequence). CDR3 nucleotide sequence: TGTGCCAGCAGCTCCAGGTTCCCTAATGAAAAACTGTTTTTT. This encodes CASSSRFPNEKLFF.

J is TRBJ2-6 and V is TRBV5-1; 13 bases are shared with TRBD2. CDR1 SGHRS and CDR2 YFSETQ come from the germline V gene. V was pared by 4 bases and J by 0 bases, with 4 bases of the junction left unmatched. The CDR3 covers 18 residues. CDR3 amino acids: CASSHRTSGGSGANVLTF. The DNA for the CDR3 is TGCGCCAGCAGCCACAGGACTAGCGGGGGCTCTGGGGCCAACGTCCTGACTTTC.

The chain carries TRBV5-8 and TRBJ1-4, with a possible D match to TRBD1 (5 bases). V lost 0 bases to trimming and J lost 0 bases, with 9 bases between them. This CDR3 is built from 16 residues. CDR1 is SGHTS, CDR2 YDEGEE, per germline. The DNA of the CDR3 is TGTGCCAGCAGCTTGGGGCAGGGTGCAACTAATGAAAAACTGTTTTTT. Its translation is CASSLGQGATNEKLFF.

The genes are TRBV12-5 and TRBJ2-7; TRBD1 matches at 9 bases. V dropped 5 bases and J dropped 2; count of bases not matched to a gene: 7. The CDR3 sequence is 15 residues long. Germline lookup yields CDR1 LGHNT and CDR2 FRNRAP. Written as DNA, the CDR3 is TGTGCTAGTGGTCCTGGGACAGGGAAAGCCTACGAGCAGTACTTC. This translates into CASGPGTGKAYEQYF.

This chain connects TRBV28 to TRBJ2-1, with 8 bases that match TRBD2. CDR1 MDHEN and CDR2 SYDVKM come from the germline V gene. CDR3 length equals 15 residues. Unmatched junction bases numbered 5, after V lost 4 bases and J lost 3 bases. Here the CDR3 DNA reads TGTGCCAGCAGTTCCGCCGGGACTAGCTACAATGAGCAGTTCTTC. As protein: CASSSAGTSYNEQFF.

The rearrangement joins TRBV27 to TRBJ2-1; tentative D call: TRBD1 (6 bases). Germline V gives CDR1 MNHEY, CDR2 SMNVEV (reference sequence). CDR3 length equals 19 residues. The V end was cut by 0 bases, the J end by 8 bases, with 26 bases between. The CDR3 DNA is TGTGCCAGCAGTTTATCCCGGACACAAGCGAGGGGGAGTTTTGATGAGCAGTTCTTC. It specifies CASSLSRTQARGSFDEQFF.

The V and J genes are TRBV4-3 and TRBJ2-2; a weak D match, TRBD1 (5 bases). Germline V CDR1 and CDR2: LGHNA, YSLEER. The length of the CDR3 is 14 residues. Trimming removed 4 bases from V and 7 bases from J, with 13 bases in between. CDR3 protein: CASSRTGVGGELFF. The CDR3 DNA reads TGCGCCAGCAGCCGCACAGGAGTAGGCGGGGAGCTGTTTTTT.

The chain employs TRBV19 and TRBJ2-2; D is unresolved. Germline V gene lookup returns CDR1 LNHDA and CDR2 SQIVND (reference sequence). The CDR3 loop spans 15 amino acids. Trimming took 1 base from V and 2 from J, leaving 8 bases between them. CDR3 nucleotide sequence: TGTGCCAGTAGTATAGTTCAGGCCAACACCGGGGAGCTGTTTTTT. Protein product: CASSIVQANTGELFF.

The chain carries TRBV4-3 and TRBJ2-4, with a weak D call TRBD2 (6 bases). CDR3 length: 18 residues. V was shortened by 4 bases and J by 8 bases, with 27 bases between the two germline ends. Germline CDR1 is LGHNA and CDR2 is YSLEER. CDR3 DNA: TGCGCCAGCAGCCCTGGGGATAAGGTAGCGGTAGGGCGGGACATTCAGTACTTC. Its translation is CASSPGDKVAVGRDIQYF.

The chain uses TRBV9 and TRBJ2-1; D remains ambiguous. This CDR3 comprises 16 residues. Per germline, CDR1 SGDLS and CDR2 YYNGEE. V was cut by 4 bases and J by 9 bases, with 23 bases left in between. CDR3 sequence (DNA): TGTGCCAGCAGCTCTCTTCCCCACTCAGGCGCCGGTGAGCAGTTCTTC. Protein sequence: CASSSLPHSGAGEQFF.

V is TRBV29-1 and J is TRBJ2-7, with D perhaps TRBD2 (6 bases). The V gene lost 5 bases and the J gene lost 7 bases, with 15 bases spanning the gap. The CDR3 is 12 amino acids. The germline V gene has CDR1 SQVTM and CDR2 ANQGSEA. This CDR3 reads CSVPRGRGEQYF. The CDR3 DNA is TGCAGCGTTCCCCGGGGGAGAGGAGAGCAGTACTTC.

V and J are TRBV15 and TRBJ2-7, with D maybe TRBD2 (6 bases). This CDR3 has 17 residues. Germline values: CDR1 LNHNV, CDR2 YYDKDF (reference sequence). Trimming took off 5 bases at V and 2 bases at J, with 22 bases between the two ends. Here the CDR3 reads CATSPSMGGPPPYEQYF. The DNA of the CDR3 is TGTGCCACCAGCCCTTCTATGGGGGGTCCCCCTCCCTACGAGCAGTACTTC. The entire variable domain, with the rest obtained from reference TRBV15 and TRBJ2-7, is as follows: DAMVIQNPRYQVTQFGKPVTLSCSQTLNHNVMYWYQQKSSQAPKLLFHYYDKDFNNEADTPDNFQSRRPNTSFCFLDIRSPGLGDTAMYLCATSPSMGGPPPYEQYFGPGTRLTVT.

This clone was found a few times. The gene calls are TRBV27 and TRBJ1-1; 7 bases are a match to TRBD1. Unmatched junction bases numbered 5, after V lost 0 bases and J lost 7 bases. The CDR3 has 14 amino acids. Germline lookup yields CDR1 MNHEY and CDR2 SMNVEV (reference sequence). The CDR3 DNA reads TGTGCCAGCAGTTTATCGAAAGGGGGCATTGAAGCTTTCTTT. Translated: CASSLSKGGIEAFF.